Included here is one TCR beta chain sequence, with context. This sample includes further DNA sequences coding for the same CDR3. In the study's own analysis: Owing to the provision of junction-only sequences devoid of quality scores by immunoSEQ, filtering differed. Profiled with immunoSEQ multiplex PCR; TCRdb holds only in-frame clones, not every one. The DNA gave D and trimming, while V, J and clone size come from that table. The sample gives approximately 980,000 clones, over 60% of which show up once; 1.5% is in the top ten. The source of the sample is a study of shared clonotypes between healthy human individuals. With 3 bases removed from V and 5 bases from J, the gap between germline ends came to 8 bases. The germline CDR1 and CDR2 sequences are LNHDA and SQIVND (reference sequence). The CDR3 contains 13 residues.

The TCR comes from a young man in good health. The sequenced sample was memory CD4+ T cells sorted from blood. The subset: CD45RA-negative fraction. This rearrangement joins TRBV19 to TRBJ1-5; the D gene is possibly TRBD1 (6 bases). This CDR3 is CASSISGDQPQHF. The CDR3 nucleotides read TGTGCCAGTAGTATCTCAGGGGATCAGCCCCAGCATTTT.